This TCR beta chain is from a study of regulatory T cells in long-lasting Graves disease. Specified time point: newly diagnosed GD, antithyroid drugs for less than 3 months. Construction of the TCR library relied on RNA isolated from PBMCs. Broader study findings: TCR diversity was lower in persistent Graves' patients than in newly diagnosed ones. TRBV28, TRBJ1-2 and TRBJ2-5 emerged as the favored segments in persistent disease.

The CDR3 extends over 14 amino acids. Germline V gives CDR1 SGDLS, CDR2 YYNGEE. Trimming pared 0 bases from V and 10 bases from J, leaving 14 bases between. As regards this clonotype: Its antigen is not known.

Combining iRepertoire HTBI primers with Arm-PCR of CDR3 regions, the authors built TCR beta libraries. TCRdb processed the multiplex PCR reads anew with MiXCR; each CDR3 protein has one entry. The sample has some 560,000 distinct CDR3 sequences, about 15% seen once. This sample was shared with a second study, whose subject was T cells in Graves' hyperthyroidism and ophthalmopathy.

Sequences were derived from peripheral blood mononuclear cells (PBMCs), sampled at new diagnosis, from a patient treated with antithyroid drugs. This chain uses TRBV9 with TRBJ2-1, with D possibly being TRBD1 (6 bases). This receptor was obtained from a woman aged 40 to 65 with Graves disease. The CDR3 is CASSVAGNDREQFF. The CDR3 DNA is TGTGCCAGCAGCGTAGCCGGGAACGACAGGGAGCAGTTCTTC.